This TCR beta chain was profiled in a study of T cell changes during pregnancy in multiple sclerosis. This CDR3 is built from 15 residues. Germline CDR1 KGHSH, CDR2 LQKENI. V lost 4 bases and J 2 bases, leaving 14 bases between the germline ends. Repertoires were generated with immunoSEQ multiplex PCR, while TCRdb's copy carries only in-frame clones and drops some. Among around 39,000 clones listed, just over 85% were seen once. The rearrangement uses TRBV18 and TRBJ2-5; possibly TRBD1 for D (5 bases). The sequences come from CD4+ T cells from peripheral blood mononuclear cells, collected before pregnancy. The source is a female donor with multiple sclerosis, enrolled in a pregnancy study. CDR3 DNA sequence: TGTGCCAGCTCACTCTCAGGGTCCCGTCAAGAGACCCAGTACTTC. Amino acids: CASSLSGSRQETQYF.